The 19 T cell receptor beta chains listed next were all sequenced from one sample in a study of blood T cell repertoires in COVID-19. Here immunoSEQ multiplex PCR was the method, and the copy in TCRdb shows in-frame clones only, minus some. The sample lists 300,000 to 350,000 clones; approximately 88% were seen once. Sequencing used PBMCs or T cells enriched from blood (not recorded which). Receptors were obtained from a man aged 30 to 45 who had recovered from COVID-19.

The chain has TRBV20-1 and TRBJ1-6, with D unclear. V lost 3 bases and J lost 10, with 13 bases in between. CDR3 length equals 13 residues. From germline, CDR1 is DFQATT and CDR2 SNEGSKA (reference sequence). The CDR3 nucleotides read TGCAGTGCTAGTCGGGCGGGGTGGTCACCCCTCCACTTT. The encoded protein is CSASRAGWSPLHF.

The rearrangement joins TRBV5-1 to TRBJ1-3; D gene uncertain. The CDR3 has 16 residues. CDR1 and CDR2 (germline): SGHRS, YFSETQ. Trimming took 3 bases from V and 0 from J, leaving 13 bases between them. The CDR3 loop is CASSSKQQLSGNTIYF. In DNA form, the CDR3 reads TGCGCCAGCAGCTCGAAACAGCAACTCTCTGGAAACACCATATATTTT.

The chain joins TRBV5-4 to TRBJ2-7; D might be TRBD1 (6 bases). The CDR3 is 13 residues long. V lost 4 bases and J 5 bases, leaving 13 bases between the germline ends. Germline lookup yields CDR1 SGHNT and CDR2 YYREEE (reference sequence). CDR3 bases: TGTGCCAGCAGCGCCCCCCAGGGGAACGAGCAGTACTTC. Protein: CASSAPQGNEQYF.

This chain connects TRBV4-1 to TRBJ2-7; D is undetermined. The germline V gene encodes CDR1 MGHRA and CDR2 YSYEKL. This CDR3 has 14 residues. Deletions cut 3 bases from V and 3 bases from J, with 12 bases between. This CDR3 reads CASSHRRGDYEQYF. In DNA, the CDR3 is TGCGCCAGCAGCCATCGGAGAGGTGACTACGAGCAGTACTTC.

This sequence joins TRBV5-1 and TRBJ1-1, with 10 bases fitting TRBD1. The V and J ends lost 3 bases and 6 bases, in that order; junction bases with no gene match: 11. CDR1 and CDR2 from the germline V gene are SGHRS and YFSETQ. CDR3 length: 16 residues. This CDR3 reads CASSWGTGDEGAEAFF. In DNA form, the CDR3 reads TGCGCCAGCAGCTGGGGGACAGGGGACGAAGGGGCTGAAGCTTTCTTT.

This rearrangement joins TRBV27 to TRBJ1-3; the D gene is possibly TRBD1 (5 bases). The V end lost 5 bases, the J end lost 0 bases, and 11 bases lay between the germline ends. This CDR3 spans 15 amino acids. Germline CDR1 reads MNHEY; CDR2 reads SMNVEV (reference sequence). This CDR3 reads CASSPGRASGNTIYF. CDR3 DNA sequence: TGTGCCAGCAGTCCCGGCAGGGCCTCTGGAAACACCATATATTTT.

This clone has only one observation. This chain joins TRBV2 and TRBJ1-2, with TRBD1 identical over 9 bases. There are 13 residues in the CDR3. The ends lost 8 bases at V and 3 bases at J; junction bases unmatched: 4. CDR1 is SNHLY and CDR2 is FYNNEI in the germline V gene. CDR3 in amino acids: CASSGTGHYGYTF. The CDR3 region has the DNA TGTGCCAGCTCCGGGACAGGGCACTATGGCTACACCTTC.

CDR3 region: CASSLAGGLITNTGELFF. The CDR3 DNA reads as TGCGCCAGCAGCTTAGCGGGGGGCCTAATCACGAACACCGGGGAGCTGTTTTTT. The J gene is TRBJ2-2, the V gene TRBV5-1, with 9 bases that match TRBD2. CDR1 and CDR2 from the germline V gene are SGHRS and YFSETQ. With 2 bases clipped from V and 0 bases from J, the junction kept 8 bases outside the gene matches. The CDR3 is 18 residues long.

The rearrangement links TRBV28 to TRBJ2-2, with TRBD1 as a possible D gene (6 bases). Germline V gene lookup returns CDR1 MDHEN and CDR2 SYDVKM. The CDR3 has 16 amino acids. Trimming left V 5 bases short and J 1 base short, with 14 bases between. Here the CDR3 reads CASSRTGTRNTGELFF. For the CDR3, the DNA is TGTGCCAGCAGTAGAACCGGGACACGGAACACCGGGGAGCTGTTTTTT.

The chain uses TRBV11-2 and TRBJ2-2; D is perhaps TRBD1 (5 bases). CDR1 is SGHAT, CDR2 FQNNGV, per germline. Trimming removed 1 base at V and 6 bases at J, with 15 bases between. The CDR3 runs to 16 residues. The CDR3 spells CASSLVGAVGPGELFF. The CDR3 region has the DNA TGTGCCAGCAGCTTAGTAGGGGCTGTGGGGCCCGGGGAGCTGTTTTTT.

The chain links TRBV27 to TRBJ1-5; possible D gene TRBD1, 5 bases. Between the trimmed V and J ends, which lost 3 bases and 1 base, there was a span of 7 bases. Germline CDR1 MNHEY, CDR2 SMNVEV (reference sequence). The CDR3 has 14 amino acids. The CDR3 DNA sequence: TGTGCCAGCAGTTTGCGACAGAGCAATCAGCCCCAGCATTTT. Translating it yields CASSLRQSNQPQHF.

The rearrangement uses TRBV7-8 and TRBJ2-2, with TRBD1 identical over 7 bases. Germline V gene sequence: CDR1 SGHVS, CDR2 FQNEAQ. Losses at the gene ends were 5 bases for V and 2 bases for J; bases not matched to a gene: 11. CDR3 size: 17 residues. The CDR3 loop reads CASSTNRDRSNTGELFF. In nucleotides, the CDR3 is TGTGCCAGCAGCACCAACCGGGACAGATCTAACACCGGGGAGCTGTTTTTT.

This clone was detected only once. V and J are TRBV27 and TRBJ2-5; 15 positions agree with TRBD2. Germline V gene lookup returns CDR1 MNHEY and CDR2 SMNVEV (reference sequence). The CDR3 has 18 amino acids. The J segment lost 3 bases and the V segment lost 1 base, leaving 6 bases of the junction unmatched. The CDR3 is CASSLFARTSGGEETQYF. The CDR3, as DNA: TGTGCCAGCAGTTTATTTGCCCGGACTAGCGGGGGGGAAGAGACCCAGTACTTC.

The chain couples TRBV18 to TRBJ2-4; D is ambiguous. Germline V gene lookup returns CDR1 KGHSH and CDR2 LQKENI. Trimming removed 2 bases from V and 0 bases from J, with 11 bases in between. This CDR3 is 16 amino acids long. The CDR3 sequence: CASSPSTLLAKNIQYF. DNA for the CDR3: TGTGCCAGCTCACCATCCACGTTACTAGCCAAAAACATTCAGTACTTC.

The V and J genes are TRBV11-2 and TRBJ1-4, with D possibly matching TRBD1 (5 bases). The germline V and J ends were trimmed by 5 bases and 17 bases, with 18 bases remaining between them. Germline V gene data show CDR1 as SGHAT and CDR2 as FQNNGV. The CDR3 has 12 amino acids. Here the CDR3 DNA reads TGTGCCAGCAGCCATCGGACAACCCACCGTTTTTTT. It codes for CASSHRTTHRFF.

CDR3: CASSQDIRGNSPLHF. DNA for the CDR3: TGTGCCAGCAGCCAAGATATCAGGGGGAATTCACCCCTCCACTTT. The rearrangement joins TRBV14 to TRBJ1-6; the match to TRBD1 covers 7 bases. The V gene's germline CDR1 is SGHDN and CDR2 FVKESK. The CDR3 has 15 amino acids. V lost 0 bases to trimming and J lost 7 bases; unmatched junction nucleotides: 3.

The V call is TRBV19, the J call TRBJ1-5; 8 nucleotides agree with TRBD1. The V gene's germline CDR1 is LNHDA and CDR2 SQIVND (reference sequence). CDR3 length equals 16 residues. Unmatched junction bases numbered 7, after V lost 2 bases and J lost 4 bases. CDR3 amino acids: CASSILQGVSNQPQHF. The CDR3 DNA reads TGTGCCAGTAGTATATTACAGGGGGTTAGTAATCAGCCCCAGCATTTT.

About this clone: The junction and the germline gene differ at one end; a read error may be behind it. The CDR3 loop is CASSEAGTGILVHF. The CDR3 DNA sequence: TGTGCCAGCAGTGAAGCGGGGACAGGTATCTTGGTACACTTC. This chain joins TRBV6-1 and TRBJ2-5; 8 bases match TRBD1. The CDR3 consists of 14 residues. From germline, CDR1 is MNHNS and CDR2 SASEGT.

The genes are TRBV2 and TRBJ2-3, with 8 bases matching TRBD2. The germline V gene has CDR1 SNHLY and CDR2 FYNNEI. The CDR3 sequence is 15 residues long. V lost 7 bases to trimming and J lost 1 base; unmatched junction nucleotides: 7. In nucleotides, the CDR3 is TGTGCCAGCAACGACCGGGGGGGAGGCACAGATACGCAGTATTTT. Its translation is CASNDRGGGTDTQYF.